The T cell receptor (beta chain) under discussion was sequenced for a study of hypomethylating agent response in myelodysplastic syndrome. Overall study context: Hypomethylating treatment was azacitidine in about 70% of the 11, decitabine in 3 of 11.

The CDR3 length is 14 residues. Germline-derived CDR1 and CDR2 are SGHRS and YFSETQ. V was pared by 3 bases and J by 2 bases, with 9 bases between. The sample holds a few counts of this clone. At survey resolution, roughly 400 ng of DNA per sample was split into two 200 ng replicates. Here immunoSEQ multiplex PCR was the method, and the copy in TCRdb shows in-frame clones only, minus some. This table has over 8,000 clones, around 80% appearing once. J is TRBJ1-3 and V is TRBV5-1; D unresolved. Sequences were derived from bone marrow, sampled before or after starting hypomethylating agent treatment for myelodysplastic syndrome (not recorded which). This clonotype was obtained from a human donor with myelodysplastic syndrome. The chain's CDR3 is CASSSQTTGNTIYF. The DNA of the CDR3 is TGCGCCAGCAGCTCCCAAACAACTGGAAACACCATATATTTT.